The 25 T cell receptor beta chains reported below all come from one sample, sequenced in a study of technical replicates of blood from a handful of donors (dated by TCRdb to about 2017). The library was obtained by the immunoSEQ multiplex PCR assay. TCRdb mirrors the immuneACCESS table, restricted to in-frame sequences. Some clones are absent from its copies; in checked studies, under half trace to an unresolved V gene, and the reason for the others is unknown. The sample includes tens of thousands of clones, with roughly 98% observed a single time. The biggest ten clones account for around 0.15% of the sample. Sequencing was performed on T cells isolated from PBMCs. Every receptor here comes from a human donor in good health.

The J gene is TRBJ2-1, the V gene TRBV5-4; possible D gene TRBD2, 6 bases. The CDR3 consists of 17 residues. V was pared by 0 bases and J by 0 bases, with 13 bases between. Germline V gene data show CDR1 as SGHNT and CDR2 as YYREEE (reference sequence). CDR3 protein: CASSLDGRGASYNEQFF. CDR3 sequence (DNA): TGTGCCAGCAGCTTGGACGGGAGAGGGGCCTCCTACAATGAGCAGTTCTTC.

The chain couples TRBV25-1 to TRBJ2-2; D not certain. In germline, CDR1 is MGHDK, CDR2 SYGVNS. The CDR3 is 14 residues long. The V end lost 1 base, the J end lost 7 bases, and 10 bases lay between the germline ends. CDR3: CASSESAVLGELFF. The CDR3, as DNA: TGTGCCAGCAGTGAATCTGCAGTCCTCGGGGAGCTGTTTTTT. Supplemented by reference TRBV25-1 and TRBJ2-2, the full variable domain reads EADIYQTPRYLVIGTGKKITLECSQTMGHDKMYWYQQDPGMELHLIHYSYGVNSTEKGDLSSESTVSRIRTEHFPLTLESARPSHTSQYLCASSESAVLGELFFGEGSRLTVL.

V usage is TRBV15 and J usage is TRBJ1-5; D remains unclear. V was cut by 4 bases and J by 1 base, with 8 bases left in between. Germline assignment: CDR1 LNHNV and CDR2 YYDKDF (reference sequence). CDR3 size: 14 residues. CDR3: CATSTVLSNQPQHF. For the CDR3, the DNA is TGTGCCACCAGCACAGTCCTCAGCAATCAGCCCCAGCATTTT.

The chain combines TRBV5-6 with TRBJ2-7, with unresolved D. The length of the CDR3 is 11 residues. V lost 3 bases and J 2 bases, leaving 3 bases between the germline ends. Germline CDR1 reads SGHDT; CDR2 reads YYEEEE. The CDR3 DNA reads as TGTGCCAGCAGCTATACCTACGAGCAGTACTTC. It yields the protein CASSYTYEQYF.

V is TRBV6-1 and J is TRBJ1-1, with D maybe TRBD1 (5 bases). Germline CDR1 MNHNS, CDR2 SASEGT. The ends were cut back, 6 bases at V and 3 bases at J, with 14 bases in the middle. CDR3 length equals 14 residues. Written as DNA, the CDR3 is TGTGCCAGCAGCCCTCAGGGATGGGACACTGAAGCTTTCTTT. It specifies CASSPQGWDTEAFF.

CDR3 DNA sequence: TGCAGTTTTATGGGCCTCGAGCAGTACTTC. The encoded protein is CSFMGLEQYF. The genes are TRBV20-1 and TRBJ2-7; D is undetermined. V was shortened by 8 bases and J by 6 bases, with 11 bases between the two germline ends. CDR1 and CDR2 from the germline V gene are DFQATT and SNEGSKA (reference sequence). The CDR3 totals 10 residues.

The CDR3 nucleotides are TGTGCCAGCAGCCAAGAAGAGGGGGCCACTGAAGCTTTCTTT. Translating it yields CASSQEEGATEAFF. The V gene is TRBV4-2, the J gene TRBJ1-1, with TRBD1 identical over 7 bases. J was trimmed by 4 bases and V by 0 bases; bases with no gene match: 2. The CDR3 has 14 amino acids. Germline lookup yields CDR1 LGHNA and CDR2 YNFKEQ.

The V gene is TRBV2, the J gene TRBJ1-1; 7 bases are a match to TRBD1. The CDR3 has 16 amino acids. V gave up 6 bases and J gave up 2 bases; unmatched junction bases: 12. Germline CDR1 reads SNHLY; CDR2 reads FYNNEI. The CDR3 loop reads CASSEGAATTNTEAFF. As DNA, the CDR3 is TGTGCCAGCAGCGAGGGGGCGGCCACAACAAACACTGAAGCTTTCTTT.

The CDR3 loop reads CASSYPGQGTETQYF. CDR3 sequence (DNA): TGTGCCAGCAGTTATCCGGGACAGGGGACAGAGACCCAGTACTTC. The J gene is TRBJ2-5, the V gene TRBV6-6; 10 nucleotides match TRBD1. This CDR3 is 15 amino acids long. The V segment lost 3 bases and the J segment 4 bases; nucleotides outside the gene matches: 5. Looked up from germline, CDR1 is MNHNY and CDR2 is SVGAGI (reference sequence).

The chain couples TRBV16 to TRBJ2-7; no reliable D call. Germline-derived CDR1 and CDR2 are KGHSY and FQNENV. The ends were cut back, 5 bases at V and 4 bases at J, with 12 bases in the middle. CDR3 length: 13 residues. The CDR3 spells CASSANPRYEQYF. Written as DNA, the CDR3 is TGTGCCAGCAGCGCGAACCCACGTTACGAGCAGTACTTC.

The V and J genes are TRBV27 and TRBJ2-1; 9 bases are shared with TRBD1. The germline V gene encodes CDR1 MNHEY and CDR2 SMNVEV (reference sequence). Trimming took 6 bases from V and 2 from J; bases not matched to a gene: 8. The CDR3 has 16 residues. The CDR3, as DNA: TGTGCCAGCAGACCCGATGGGACAGGGACCTACAATGAGCAGTTCTTC. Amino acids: CASRPDGTGTYNEQFF.

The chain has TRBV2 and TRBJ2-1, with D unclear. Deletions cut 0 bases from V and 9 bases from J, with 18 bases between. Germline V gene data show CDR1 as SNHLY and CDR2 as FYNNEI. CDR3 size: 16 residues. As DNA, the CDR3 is TGTGCCAGCAGTGAAGCCTTATCGGGTCCCAGAATTGAGCAGTTCTTC. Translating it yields CASSEALSGPRIEQFF.

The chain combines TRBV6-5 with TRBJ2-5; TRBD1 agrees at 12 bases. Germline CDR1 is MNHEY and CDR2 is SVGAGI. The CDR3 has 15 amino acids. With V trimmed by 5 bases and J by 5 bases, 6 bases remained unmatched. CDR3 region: CASSGGTGGAETQYF. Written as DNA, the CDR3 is TGTGCCAGCAGTGGTGGGACAGGGGGCGCGGAGACCCAGTACTTC.

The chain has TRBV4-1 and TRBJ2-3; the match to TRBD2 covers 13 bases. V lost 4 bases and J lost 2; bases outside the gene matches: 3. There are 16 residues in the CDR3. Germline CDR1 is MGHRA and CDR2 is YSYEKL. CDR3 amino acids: CASSPGTSGNTDTQYF. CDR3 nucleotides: TGCGCCAGCAGCCCCGGGACTAGCGGGAACACAGATACGCAGTATTTT.

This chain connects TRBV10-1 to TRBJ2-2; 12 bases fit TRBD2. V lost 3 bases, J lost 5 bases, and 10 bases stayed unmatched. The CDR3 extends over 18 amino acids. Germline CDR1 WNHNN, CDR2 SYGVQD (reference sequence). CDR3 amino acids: CASSERSLAGGPTGELFF. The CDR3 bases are TGCGCCAGCAGTGAAAGAAGTCTAGCGGGGGGGCCTACCGGGGAGCTGTTTTTT.

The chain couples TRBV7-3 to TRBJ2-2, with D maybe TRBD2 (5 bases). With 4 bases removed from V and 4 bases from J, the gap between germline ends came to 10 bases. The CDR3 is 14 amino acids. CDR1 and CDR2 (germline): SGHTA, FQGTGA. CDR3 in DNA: TGTGCCAGCAGCTCGACTATTGGCACCGGGGAGCTGTTTTTT. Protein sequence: CASSSTIGTGELFF.

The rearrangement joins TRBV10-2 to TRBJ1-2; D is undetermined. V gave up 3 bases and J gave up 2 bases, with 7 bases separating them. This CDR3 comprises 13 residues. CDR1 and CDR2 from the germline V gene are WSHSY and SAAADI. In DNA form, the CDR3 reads TGCGCCAGCAGTGACGTAGTAAACTATGGCTACACCTTC. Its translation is CASSDVVNYGYTF.

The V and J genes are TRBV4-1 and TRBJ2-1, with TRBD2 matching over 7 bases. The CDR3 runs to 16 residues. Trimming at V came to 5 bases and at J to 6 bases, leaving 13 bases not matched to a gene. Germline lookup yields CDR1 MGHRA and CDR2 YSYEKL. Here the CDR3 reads CASSRARGKVVNEQFF. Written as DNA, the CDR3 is TGCGCCAGCAGCAGGGCGCGGGGGAAGGTAGTCAATGAGCAGTTCTTC.

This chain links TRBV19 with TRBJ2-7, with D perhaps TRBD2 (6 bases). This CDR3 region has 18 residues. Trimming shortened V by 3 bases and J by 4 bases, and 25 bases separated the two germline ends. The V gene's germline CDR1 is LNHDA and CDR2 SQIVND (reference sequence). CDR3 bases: TGTGCCAGTAGTATCCCAAATCTTAGGCTAGCGAAGAGATACGAGCAGTACTTC. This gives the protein CASSIPNLRLAKRYEQYF.

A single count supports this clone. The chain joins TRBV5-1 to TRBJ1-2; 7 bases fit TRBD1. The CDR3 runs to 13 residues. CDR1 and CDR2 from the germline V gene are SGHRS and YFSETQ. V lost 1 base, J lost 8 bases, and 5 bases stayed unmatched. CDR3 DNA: TGCGCCAGCAGCTTGTTGAGGGGGCAGGGCTACACCTTC. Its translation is CASSLLRGQGYTF.

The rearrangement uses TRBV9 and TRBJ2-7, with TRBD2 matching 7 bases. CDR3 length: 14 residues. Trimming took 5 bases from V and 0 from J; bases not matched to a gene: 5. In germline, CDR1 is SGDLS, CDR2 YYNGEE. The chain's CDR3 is CASSSGSSSYEQYF. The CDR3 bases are TGTGCCAGCAGTAGCGGGTCGAGCTCCTACGAGCAGTACTTC.

The CDR3 DNA is TGTGCCAGTAGGAAGGGAGGCTCTGGAAACACCATATATTTT. It encodes CASRKGGSGNTIYF. This chain links TRBV19 with TRBJ1-3; D remains ambiguous. Germline assignment: CDR1 LNHDA and CDR2 SQIVND (reference sequence). V lost 6 bases to trimming and J lost 0 bases, with 9 bases between them. This CDR3 has 14 amino acids.

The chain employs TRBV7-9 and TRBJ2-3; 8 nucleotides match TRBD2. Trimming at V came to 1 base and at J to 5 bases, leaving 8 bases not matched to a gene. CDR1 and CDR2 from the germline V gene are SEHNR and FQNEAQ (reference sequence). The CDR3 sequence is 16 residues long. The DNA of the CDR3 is TGTGCCAGCAGCTTAGGGCTAGCGGGTCCCCGAGATACGCAGTATTTT. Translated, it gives CASSLGLAGPRDTQYF. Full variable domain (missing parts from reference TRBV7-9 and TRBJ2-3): DTGVSQNPRHKITKRGQNVTFRCDPISEHNRLYWYRQTLGQGPEFLTYFQNEAQLEKSRLLSDRFSAERPKGSFSTLEIQRTEQGDSAMYLCASSLGLAGPRDTQYFGPGTRLTVL.

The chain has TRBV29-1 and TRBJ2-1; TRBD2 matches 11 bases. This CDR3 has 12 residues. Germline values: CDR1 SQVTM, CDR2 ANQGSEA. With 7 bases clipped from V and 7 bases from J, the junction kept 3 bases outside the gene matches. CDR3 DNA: TGCAGCGAGACTAGCGGGAAGAATGAGCAGTTCTTC. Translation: CSETSGKNEQFF.

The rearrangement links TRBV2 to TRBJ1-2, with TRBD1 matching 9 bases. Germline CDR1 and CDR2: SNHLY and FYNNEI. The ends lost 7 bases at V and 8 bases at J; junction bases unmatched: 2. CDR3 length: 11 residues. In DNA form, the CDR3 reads TGTGCCAGCACCGGGACAGGGGGCTACACCTTC. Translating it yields CASTGTGGYTF. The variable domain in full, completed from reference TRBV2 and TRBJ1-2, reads EPEVTQTPSHQVTQMGQEVILRCVPISNHLYFYWYRQILGQKVEFLVSFYNNEISEKSEIFDDQFSVERPDGSNFTLKIRSTKLEDSAMYFCASTGTGGYTFGSGTRLTVV.